Here is one T cell receptor beta chain with its context. Antigen: not known. In TCRdb, the RT-PCR reads were re-called with MiXCR into one record per CDR3 protein. This repertoire shows more than 600,000 distinct CDR3 sequences, 15% to 20% found once; its top ten account for approximately 11%. These data belong to a study of response to subunit inactivated influenza vaccine. Whole-study results and caveats: Seasonal influenza vaccination, on each occasion, was suggested by the authors to recruit few new T cells.

J was trimmed by 2 bases and V by 3 bases; bases with no gene match: 16. Germline V gene data show CDR1 as SGHNT and CDR2 as YYREEE (reference sequence). This CDR3 contains 20 residues. The sample here was PBMCs from blood, taken roughly 5 days after vaccination. The chain is built from TRBV5-4 and TRBJ2-1, with 11 bases lining up with TRBD1. This TCR came from a man aged 50 or older who received an inactivated influenza vaccine. The CDR3 region has the DNA TGTGCCAGCAGCTATTTTCTCCCCGGACAGGGGGCCCTAGCCTACAATGAGCAGTTCTTC. It yields the protein CASSYFLPGQGALAYNEQFF. The full variable domain, rest sourced from reference TRBV5-4 and TRBJ2-1, is ETGVTQSPTHLIKTRGQQVTLRCSSQSGHNTVSWYQQALGQGPQFIFQYYREEENGRGNFPPRFSGLQFPNYSSELNVNALELDDSALYLCASSYFLPGQGALAYNEQFFGPGTRLTVL.